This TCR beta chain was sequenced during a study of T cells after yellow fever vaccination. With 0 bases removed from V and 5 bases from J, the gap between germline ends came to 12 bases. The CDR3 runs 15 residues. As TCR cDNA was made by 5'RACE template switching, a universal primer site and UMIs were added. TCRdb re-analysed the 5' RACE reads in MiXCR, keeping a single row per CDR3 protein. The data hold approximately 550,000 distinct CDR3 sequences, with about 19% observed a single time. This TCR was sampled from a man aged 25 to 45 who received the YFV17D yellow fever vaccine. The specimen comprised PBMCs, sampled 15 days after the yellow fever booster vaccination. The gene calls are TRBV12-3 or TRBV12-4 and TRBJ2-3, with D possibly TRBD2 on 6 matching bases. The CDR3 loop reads CASSLAPTGLDTQYF. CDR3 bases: TGTGCCAGCAGTTTAGCGCCCACGGGACTAGATACGCAGTATTTT.